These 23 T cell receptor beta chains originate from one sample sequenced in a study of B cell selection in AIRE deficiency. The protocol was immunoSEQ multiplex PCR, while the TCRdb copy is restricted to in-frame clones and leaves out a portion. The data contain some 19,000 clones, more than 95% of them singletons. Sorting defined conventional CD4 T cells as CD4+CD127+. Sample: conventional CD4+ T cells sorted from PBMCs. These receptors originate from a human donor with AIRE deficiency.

The CDR3 sequence is CASSLSGQGVSPLHF. CDR3 DNA sequence: TGTGCCAGCAGTTTATCTGGCCAGGGGGTATCACCCCTCCACTTT. The chain uses TRBV28 and TRBJ1-6, with 7 bases fitting TRBD1. V shed 1 base and J 10 bases; nucleotides not matched to a gene: 7. CDR3 size: 15 residues. Germline V gives CDR1 MDHEN, CDR2 SYDVKM.

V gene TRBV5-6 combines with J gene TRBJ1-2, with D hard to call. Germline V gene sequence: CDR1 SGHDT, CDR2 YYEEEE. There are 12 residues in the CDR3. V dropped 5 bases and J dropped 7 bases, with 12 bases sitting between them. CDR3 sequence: CASRTPTGGYTF. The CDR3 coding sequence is TGTGCCAGCAGAACCCCTACGGGTGGCTACACCTTC.

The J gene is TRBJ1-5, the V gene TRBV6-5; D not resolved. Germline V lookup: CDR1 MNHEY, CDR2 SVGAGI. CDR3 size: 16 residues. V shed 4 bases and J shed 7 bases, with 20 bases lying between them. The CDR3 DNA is TGTGCCAGCAGTTTTACCGGTTCTCGACATGGGCAGCCCCAGCATTTT. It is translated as CASSFTGSRHGQPQHF.

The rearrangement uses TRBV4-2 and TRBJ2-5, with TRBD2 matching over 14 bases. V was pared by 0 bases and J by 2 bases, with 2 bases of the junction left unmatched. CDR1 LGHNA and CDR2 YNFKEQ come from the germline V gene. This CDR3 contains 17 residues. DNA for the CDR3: TGTGCCAGCAGCCAAGACAGACTAGCGGGGGGGCAAGAGACCCAGTACTTC. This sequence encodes CASSQDRLAGGQETQYF.

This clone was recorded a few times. The CDR3 DNA reads as TGTGCCAGCAGTGAAAGCTCGGTGGCGATATACGAGCAGTACTTC. This codes for CASSESSVAIYEQYF. The chain carries TRBV6-1 and TRBJ2-7; D is unclear. This CDR3 is 15 amino acids long. The V gene's germline CDR1 is MNHNS and CDR2 SASEGT. V was pared by 2 bases and J by 4 bases, with 15 bases between.

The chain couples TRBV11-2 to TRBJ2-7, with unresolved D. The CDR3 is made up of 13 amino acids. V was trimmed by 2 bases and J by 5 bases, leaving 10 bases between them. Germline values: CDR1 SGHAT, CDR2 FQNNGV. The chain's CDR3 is CASSLSPTNEQYF. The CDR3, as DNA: TGTGCCAGCAGCTTATCCCCCACCAACGAGCAGTACTTC.

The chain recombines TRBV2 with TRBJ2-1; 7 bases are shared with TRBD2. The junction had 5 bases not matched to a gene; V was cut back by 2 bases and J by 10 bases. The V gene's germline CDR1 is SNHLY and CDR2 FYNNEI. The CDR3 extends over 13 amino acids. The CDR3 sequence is CASSEIEAGEQFF. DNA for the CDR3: TGTGCCAGCAGTGAAATCGAAGCGGGGGAGCAGTTCTTC.

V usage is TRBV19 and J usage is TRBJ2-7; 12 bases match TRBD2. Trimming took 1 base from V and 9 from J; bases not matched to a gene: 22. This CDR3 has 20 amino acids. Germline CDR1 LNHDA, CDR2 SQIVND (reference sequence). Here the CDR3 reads CASSIVGEAPRTSGTYRQYF. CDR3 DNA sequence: TGTGCCAGTAGTATAGTGGGGGAAGCACCAAGGACTAGCGGGACCTACCGGCAGTACTTC.

The chain's CDR3 is CASSYPTGLDEQFF. CDR3 coding DNA: TGTGCCAGCAGTTACCCGACAGGGTTAGATGAGCAGTTCTTC. The chain carries TRBV6-6 and TRBJ2-1, with 7 bases identical to TRBD1. Trimming at V came to 2 bases and at J to 8 bases, leaving 6 bases not matched to a gene. Germline lookup yields CDR1 MNHNY and CDR2 SVGAGI (reference sequence). The CDR3 sequence is 14 residues long.

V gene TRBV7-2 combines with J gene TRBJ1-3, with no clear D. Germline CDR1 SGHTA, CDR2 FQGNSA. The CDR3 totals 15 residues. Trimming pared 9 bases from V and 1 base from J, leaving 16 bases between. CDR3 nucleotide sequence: TGTGCCAGTTCTAGGGTCCGGAAATCTGGAAACACCATATATTTT. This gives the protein CASSRVRKSGNTIYF.

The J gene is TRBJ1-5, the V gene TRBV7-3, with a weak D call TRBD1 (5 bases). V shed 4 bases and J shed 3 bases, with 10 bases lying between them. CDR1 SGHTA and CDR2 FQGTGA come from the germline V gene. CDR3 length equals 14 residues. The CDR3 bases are TGTGCCAGCAGCTCCAGCAGGGACAATCAGCCCCAGCATTTT. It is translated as CASSSSRDNQPQHF. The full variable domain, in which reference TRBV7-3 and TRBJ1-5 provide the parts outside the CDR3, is GAGVSQTPSNKVTEKGKYVELRCDPISGHTALYWYRQSLGQGPEFLIYFQGTGAADDSGLPNDRFFAVRPEGSVSTLKIQRTERGDSAVYLCASSSSRDNQPQHFGDGTRLSIL.

The CDR3 region is CASSRGGAGNTIYF. CDR3 in DNA: TGTGCCAGCAGCAGGGGGGGGGCTGGAAACACCATATATTTT. The V and J genes are TRBV28 and TRBJ1-3, with 7 nucleotides matching TRBD1. From germline, CDR1 is MDHEN and CDR2 SYDVKM. Germline trimming cut 6 bases from V and 2 bases from J; bases unmatched to any gene: 4. The CDR3 runs 14 residues.

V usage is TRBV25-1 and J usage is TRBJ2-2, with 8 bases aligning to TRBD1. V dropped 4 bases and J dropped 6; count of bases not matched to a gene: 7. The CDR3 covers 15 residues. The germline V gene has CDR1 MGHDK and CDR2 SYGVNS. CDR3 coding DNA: TGTGCCAGCAGTGCGATAGACAGGGGCCCCGGGGAGCTGTTTTTT. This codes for CASSAIDRGPGELFF.

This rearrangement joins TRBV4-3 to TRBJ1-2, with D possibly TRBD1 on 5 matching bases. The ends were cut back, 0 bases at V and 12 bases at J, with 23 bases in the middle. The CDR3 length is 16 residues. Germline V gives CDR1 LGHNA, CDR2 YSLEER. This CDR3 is CASSQDLRRDVSWHTF. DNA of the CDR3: TGCGCCAGCAGCCAAGATTTACGGAGGGACGTTTCTTGGCACACCTTC.

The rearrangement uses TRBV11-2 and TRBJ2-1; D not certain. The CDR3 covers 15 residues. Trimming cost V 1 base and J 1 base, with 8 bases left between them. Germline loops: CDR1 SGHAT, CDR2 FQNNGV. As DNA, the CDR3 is TGTGCCAGCAGCTTAGTTGTTAGTTCCTACAATGAGCAGTTCTTC. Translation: CASSLVVSSYNEQFF.

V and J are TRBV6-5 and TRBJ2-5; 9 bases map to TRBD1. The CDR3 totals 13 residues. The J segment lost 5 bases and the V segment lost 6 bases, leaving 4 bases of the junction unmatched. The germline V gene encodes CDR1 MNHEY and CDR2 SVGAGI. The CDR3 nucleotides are TGTGCCAGCAGGGGACAGGGCCGGGAGACCCAGTACTTC. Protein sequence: CASRGQGRETQYF.

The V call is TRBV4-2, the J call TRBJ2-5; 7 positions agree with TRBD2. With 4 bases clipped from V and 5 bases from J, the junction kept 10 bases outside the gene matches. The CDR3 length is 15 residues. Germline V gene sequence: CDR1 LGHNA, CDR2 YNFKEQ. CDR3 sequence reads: CASSPVSGPRETQYF. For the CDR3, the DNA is TGTGCCAGCAGCCCGGTTAGCGGGCCTCGGGAGACCCAGTACTTC.

This CDR3 is CASSLNDEQYF. The CDR3 DNA sequence: TGTGCCAGCAGCTTAAACGACGAGCAGTACTTC. The chain uses TRBV7-7 and TRBJ2-7; no firm D call. Per the germline V gene, CDR1 is SSHAT and CDR2 is FNYEAQ (reference sequence). V was trimmed by 2 bases and J by 5 bases, leaving 4 bases between them. The CDR3 contains 11 residues.

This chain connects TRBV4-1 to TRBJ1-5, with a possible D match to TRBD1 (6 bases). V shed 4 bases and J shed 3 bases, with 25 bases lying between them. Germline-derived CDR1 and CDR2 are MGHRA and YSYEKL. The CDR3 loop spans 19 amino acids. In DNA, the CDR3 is TGCGCCAGCAGCCTTGCTGGATTAAGACCTGACAGGAACAATCAGCCCCAGCATTTT. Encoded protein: CASSLAGLRPDRNNQPQHF.

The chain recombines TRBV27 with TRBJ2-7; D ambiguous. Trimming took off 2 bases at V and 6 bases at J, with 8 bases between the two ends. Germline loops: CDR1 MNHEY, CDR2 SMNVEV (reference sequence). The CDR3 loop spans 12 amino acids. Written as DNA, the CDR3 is TGTGCCAGCAGTTTAGGGTTAGCCGAGCAGTACTTC. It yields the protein CASSLGLAEQYF.

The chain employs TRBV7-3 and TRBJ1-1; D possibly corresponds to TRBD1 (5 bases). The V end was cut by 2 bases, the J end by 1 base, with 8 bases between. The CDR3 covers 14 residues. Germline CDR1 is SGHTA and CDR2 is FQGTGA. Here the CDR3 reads CASSLQGKNTEAFF. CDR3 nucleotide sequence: TGTGCCAGCAGCTTACAGGGCAAGAACACTGAAGCTTTCTTT.

The CDR3 sequence: CASSSLIGTGELFF. CDR3 nucleotide sequence: TGCGCCAGCAGCTCCCTAATCGGCACCGGGGAGCTGTTTTTT. V and J are TRBV5-1 and TRBJ2-2; D is undetermined. Germline V gene lookup returns CDR1 SGHRS and CDR2 YFSETQ. The V and J ends lost 3 bases and 4 bases respectively, with 10 bases between them. The CDR3 has 14 residues. Combining the CDR3 with reference TRBV5-1 and TRBJ2-2 gives the whole variable domain KAGVTQTPRYLIKTRGQQVTLSCSPISGHRSVSWYQQTPGQGLQFLFEYFSETQRNKGNFPGRFSGRQFSNSRSEMNVSTLELGDSALYLCASSSLIGTGELFFGEGSRLTVL.

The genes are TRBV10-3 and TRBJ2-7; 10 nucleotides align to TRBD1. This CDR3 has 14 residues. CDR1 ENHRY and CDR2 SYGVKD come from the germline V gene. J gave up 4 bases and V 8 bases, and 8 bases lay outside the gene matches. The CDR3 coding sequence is TGTGCCATCGCCCCGACAGGGGGCGGTTACGAGCAGTACTTC. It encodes CAIAPTGGGYEQYF.